This entry lists 30 T cell receptor beta chains sequenced from one sample in a study of radiotherapy plus CTLA-4 blockade in lung cancer. Produced via immunoSEQ multiplex PCR; TCRdb's table is partial and in-frame only. The sample holds about 28,000 clones; 60% to 80% are singletons and the top ten take roughly 7.4%. This specimen was peripheral blood, taken from a patient treated with radiotherapy plus ipilimumab. All receptors come from a human donor with non-small cell lung cancer who had stable disease on radiotherapy plus ipilimumab.

In this sample, this clone turned up a few times. The chain links TRBV4-1 to TRBJ1-3; no clear D. V gave up 1 base and J gave up 8 bases, with 3 bases separating them. The germline V gene encodes CDR1 MGHRA and CDR2 YSYEKL. This CDR3 has 11 amino acids. The CDR3 here is CASSQGYTIYF. The CDR3 DNA reads as TGCGCCAGCAGCCAAGGGTACACCATATATTTT.

The chain employs TRBV6-5 and TRBJ1-3, with TRBD1 matching over 7 bases. This CDR3 region has 15 residues. V gave up 6 bases and J gave up 1 base; unmatched junction bases: 6. Germline CDR1 and CDR2: MNHEY and SVGAGI. CDR3 coding DNA: TGTGCCAGCAGAGGGACAGCCTTTTCTGGAAACACCATATATTTT. As protein: CASRGTAFSGNTIYF.

The V and J genes are TRBV19 and TRBJ2-1; 9 bases are shared with TRBD1. Germline V CDR1 and CDR2: LNHDA, SQIVND (reference sequence). V lost 4 bases, J lost 3 bases, and 7 bases stayed unmatched. The CDR3 length is 16 residues. The CDR3 DNA reads TGTGCCAGTAGTAGATTCCGGGACAGGGTCTACAATGAGCAGTTCTTC. The encoded protein is CASSRFRDRVYNEQFF. The entire variable domain, with the rest obtained from reference TRBV19 and TRBJ2-1, is as follows: DGGITQSPKYLFRKEGQNVTLSCEQNLNHDAMYWYRQDPGQGLRLIYYSQIVNDFQKGDIAEGYSVSREKKESFPLTVTSAQKNPTAFYLCASSRFRDRVYNEQFFGPGTRLTVL.

The rearrangement links TRBV5-5 to TRBJ1-1, with D tentatively TRBD1 (5 bases). The V gene lost 5 bases and the J gene lost 1 base, with 15 bases spanning the gap. This CDR3 contains 15 residues. Germline loops: CDR1 SGHKS, CDR2 YYEKEE (reference sequence). In DNA, the CDR3 is TGTGCCAGCAGTAGGGGTGTACAGACGAACACTGAAGCTTTCTTT. It translates to CASSRGVQTNTEAFF.

This clone was counted a single time. V usage is TRBV27 and J usage is TRBJ1-1; 7 bases are a match to TRBD1. The germline CDR1 and CDR2 sequences are MNHEY and SMNVEV (reference sequence). CDR3 length: 15 amino acids. V trimming: 8 bases; J trimming: 1 base; junction bases outside the gene matches: 10. The CDR3 DNA is TGTGCCAGCCTCCGGAGGGGGCAGGAGAACACTGAAGCTTTCTTT. Translated, it gives CASLRRGQENTEAFF.

This clone was picked up a small number of times. The chain uses TRBV30 and TRBJ1-1; a weak D match, TRBD1 (5 bases). CDR1 GTSNPN and CDR2 SVGIG come from the germline V gene (reference sequence). The V and J ends lost 0 bases and 3 bases respectively, with 8 bases between them. This CDR3 contains 13 residues. The CDR3 spells CAWSVQGDTEAFF. CDR3 sequence (DNA): TGTGCCTGGAGTGTACAAGGGGACACTGAAGCTTTCTTT.

The rearrangement joins TRBV7-9 to TRBJ1-1; possible D gene TRBD1, 6 bases. Trimming removed 2 bases at V and 6 bases at J, with 10 bases between. The CDR3 contains 13 residues. Germline assignment: CDR1 SEHNR and CDR2 FQNEAQ (reference sequence). CDR3 region: CASSLRGRAEAFF. In DNA, the CDR3 is TGTGCCAGCAGCTTAAGGGGGAGGGCTGAAGCTTTCTTT. Using reference TRBV7-9 and TRBJ1-1 for the parts outside the CDR3, the full variable domain is DTGVSQNPRHKITKRGQNVTFRCDPISEHNRLYWYRQTLGQGPEFLTYFQNEAQLEKSRLLSDRFSAERPKGSFSTLEIQRTEQGDSAMYLCASSLRGRAEAFFGQGTRLTVV.

The DNA of the CDR3 is TGTGCCACTCGCTTGGGGGGGAACACTGAAGCTTTCTTT. Translated: CATRLGGNTEAFF. The V and J genes are TRBV11-2 and TRBJ1-1; D possibly corresponds to TRBD1 (5 bases). Germline assignment: CDR1 SGHAT and CDR2 FQNNGV. Trimming pared 10 bases from V and 1 base from J, leaving 13 bases between. The CDR3 totals 13 residues.

The genes are TRBV27 and TRBJ2-7, with D unresolved. Germline assignment: CDR1 MNHEY and CDR2 SMNVEV (reference sequence). V was cut by 5 bases and J by 7 bases, with 18 bases left in between. This CDR3 is 14 amino acids long. The CDR3 spells CASSPRGPGPEQYV. The CDR3 nucleotides are TGTGCCAGCAGTCCCCGTGGTCCGGGTCCTGAGCAGTACGTC.

This clone appeared a few times. The chain links TRBV2 to TRBJ1-5; D perhaps matches TRBD1 (5 bases). CDR1 and CDR2 (germline): SNHLY, FYNNEI. The CDR3 length is 16 residues. Trimming took 2 bases from V and 0 from J, leaving 11 bases between them. The CDR3 loop reads CASSEQGFYSNQPQHF. The CDR3 DNA sequence: TGTGCCAGCAGTGAACAGGGCTTTTATAGCAATCAGCCCCAGCATTTT.

The V call is TRBV12-5, the J call TRBJ1-2, with 9 bases identical to TRBD1. CDR1 LGHNT and CDR2 FRNRAP come from the germline V gene. J gave up 2 bases and V 5 bases, and 6 bases lay outside the gene matches. This CDR3 has 15 residues. The CDR3 region has the DNA TGTGCTAGTGGTAACGAGGGGACAGGGAACTATGGCTACACCTTC. This codes for CASGNEGTGNYGYTF.

The J gene is TRBJ1-1, the V gene TRBV5-5; D gene uncertain. The CDR3 sequence is 15 residues long. The ends were cut back, 4 bases at V and 4 bases at J, with 17 bases in the middle. Germline assignment: CDR1 SGHKS and CDR2 YYEKEE (reference sequence). CDR3 loop: CASSPPIGWGTEAFF. The CDR3 DNA reads TGTGCCAGCAGCCCGCCGATCGGGTGGGGCACTGAAGCTTTCTTT. Filled out from reference TRBV5-5 and TRBJ1-1, the complete variable domain reads DAGVTQSPTHLIKTRGQQVTLRCSPISGHKSVSWYQQVLGQGPQFIFQYYEKEERGRGNFPDRFSARQFPNYSSELNVNALLLGDSALYLCASSPPIGWGTEAFFGQGTRLTVV.

The chain uses TRBV19 and TRBJ2-7, with 7 positions matching TRBD1. J lost 4 bases, V lost 0 bases, and 9 bases had no gene match. CDR3 length: 16 amino acids. Germline V CDR1 and CDR2: LNHDA, SQIVND (reference sequence). CDR3 amino acids: CASSIDRGQNLYEQYF. CDR3 nucleotide sequence: TGTGCCAGTAGTATAGATCGGGGACAGAATCTATACGAGCAGTACTTC.

This chain joins TRBV7-6 and TRBJ2-2; D not certain. CDR3 length: 14 residues. Germline CDR1 and CDR2: SGHVS and FNYEAQ. Between the trimmed V and J ends, which lost 5 bases and 1 base, there was a span of 8 bases. The CDR3 DNA follows: TGTGCCAGCAGCATTAAACAGAACACCGGGGAGCTGTTTTTT. This gives the protein CASSIKQNTGELFF. The variable domain in full, completed from reference TRBV7-6 and TRBJ2-2, reads GAGVSQSPRYKVTKRGQDVALRCDPISGHVSLYWYRQALGQGPEFLTYFNYEAQQDKSGLPNDRFSAERPEGSISTLTIQRTEQRDSAMYRCASSIKQNTGELFFGEGSRLTVL.

This sequence joins TRBV6-1 and TRBJ2-2; maybe TRBD2 (6 bases). The CDR3 spans 13 residues. Germline V gene data show CDR1 as MNHNS and CDR2 as SASEGT. The V end lost 6 bases, the J end lost 1 base, and 6 bases lay between the germline ends. This CDR3 is CASRRGNTGELFF. The DNA for the CDR3 is TGTGCCAGCAGGCGGGGGAACACCGGGGAGCTGTTTTTT.

This chain uses TRBV7-9 with TRBJ1-2; a possible D gene is TRBD1 (6 bases). The CDR3 sequence is 14 residues long. V lost 6 bases and J 8 bases, leaving 19 bases between the germline ends. CDR1 is SEHNR and CDR2 is FQNEAQ in the germline V gene (reference sequence). The CDR3 nucleotides are TGTGCCAGCAGTTTTAAAACAGGGTCGGGCGGCTACACCTTC. Amino acids: CASSFKTGSGGYTF.

The chain joins TRBV6-1 to TRBJ2-4; D possibly corresponds to TRBD2 (5 bases). V was pared by 3 bases and J by 1 base, with 13 bases between. The CDR3 has 16 amino acids. From germline, CDR1 is MNHNS and CDR2 SASEGT. The CDR3 protein is CASSEEARPAKNIQYF. In nucleotides, the CDR3 is TGTGCCAGCAGTGAGGAGGCTAGGCCGGCCAAAAACATTCAGTACTTC.

The gene calls are TRBV19 and TRBJ1-2; D is possibly TRBD1 (5 bases). Germline CDR1 LNHDA, CDR2 SQIVND (reference sequence). Deletions cut 5 bases from V and 4 bases from J, with 14 bases between. The CDR3 spans 14 residues. CDR3 sequence: CASSAGRLVYGYTF. Here the CDR3 DNA reads TGTGCCAGTAGTGCGGGACGGCTGGTCTATGGCTACACCTTC.

The V gene is TRBV2, the J gene TRBJ1-2; TRBD1 aligns across 7 bases. The V and J ends lost 8 bases and 2 bases, in that order; junction bases with no gene match: 14. Germline V gene lookup returns CDR1 SNHLY and CDR2 FYNNEI. CDR3 size: 16 residues. The CDR3 DNA follows: TGTGCCAGCCACACATCCCTTCGACAGGGAAACTATGGCTACACCTTC. This sequence encodes CASHTSLRQGNYGYTF.

This clone was counted between two and nine times. The genes are TRBV4-1 and TRBJ2-1; D is ambiguous. The V gene's germline CDR1 is MGHRA and CDR2 YSYEKL. With 1 base removed from V and 0 bases from J, the gap between germline ends came to 7 bases. CDR3 length: 15 residues. Written as DNA, the CDR3 is TGCGCCAGCAGCCAAGTCGATAGCTCCTACAATGAGCAGTTCTTC. Its protein is CASSQVDSSYNEQFF.

With respect to this clone: The same CDR3 arises from other DNA sequences in this sample as well. This rearrangement joins TRBV13 to TRBJ2-7, with D tentatively TRBD2 (6 bases). From germline, CDR1 is PRHDT and CDR2 FYEKMQ (reference sequence). The CDR3 spans 15 residues. Trimming removed 3 bases from V and 4 bases from J, with 16 bases in between. CDR3 coding DNA: TGTGCCAGCAGCTTCCTCGGGACTGAGTCTTACGAGCAGTACTTC. Protein product: CASSFLGTESYEQYF.

The chain couples TRBV2 to TRBJ2-3; 14 bases agree with TRBD2. CDR3 length: 15 amino acids. V shed 7 bases, J shed 5 bases, and the junction held 5 bases outside the gene matches. In germline, CDR1 is SNHLY, CDR2 FYNNEI. CDR3 loop: CASTGLAGGRDTQYF. The DNA for the CDR3 is TGTGCCAGCACCGGACTAGCGGGGGGAAGAGATACGCAGTATTTT.

V usage is TRBV5-1 and J usage is TRBJ1-5; 7 bases fit TRBD1. Trimming removed 4 bases from V and 2 bases from J; junction bases left unmatched: 6. CDR1 and CDR2 from the germline V gene are SGHRS and YFSETQ. The CDR3 has 15 amino acids. The CDR3 region is CASSPRTGGNQPQHF. The CDR3 nucleotides read TGCGCCAGCAGCCCAAGAACAGGGGGCAATCAGCCCCAGCATTTT.

Here the CDR3 reads CASSLAYGDEQYF. The CDR3 DNA sequence: TGTGCCAGCAGCTTAGCCTACGGCGACGAGCAGTACTTC. J is TRBJ2-7 and V is TRBV7-9; D is undetermined. CDR3 length equals 13 residues. Germline V gene data show CDR1 as SEHNR and CDR2 as FQNEAQ (reference sequence). Trimming cost V 0 bases and J 5 bases, with 8 bases left between them.

This chain uses TRBV10-3 with TRBJ1-2; 11 bases are a match to TRBD1. Germline V gene sequence: CDR1 ENHRY, CDR2 SYGVKD. With V trimmed by 4 bases and J by 7 bases, 2 bases remained unmatched. The CDR3 runs 13 residues. For the CDR3, the DNA is TGTGCCATCAGTGGGACAGGGGGCATTGGCTACACCTTC. This sequence encodes CAISGTGGIGYTF.

This clone was detected only once. J is TRBJ2-7 and V is TRBV13, with 7 bases matching TRBD1. The V and J ends lost 0 bases and 3 bases, in that order; junction bases with no gene match: 5. The CDR3 is 15 residues long. Looked up from germline, CDR1 is PRHDT and CDR2 is FYEKMQ (reference sequence). The CDR3 loop reads CASSLGRGFLYEQYF. Written as DNA, the CDR3 is TGTGCCAGCAGCTTAGGCAGGGGGTTCCTCTACGAGCAGTACTTC.

There are a few counts of this clone. The rearrangement links TRBV9 to TRBJ2-3; TRBD1 matches 7 bases. Germline CDR1 and CDR2: SGDLS and YYNGEE. This CDR3 spans 21 amino acids. After removal of 2 bases from V and 2 bases from J, the junction contained 23 bases not matched to a gene. The CDR3 DNA sequence: TGTGCCAGCAGCGTCATCAACAGGGGCCTGGAACGGCATTTTTACACAGATACGCAGTATTTT. Translating it yields CASSVINRGLERHFYTDTQYF.

This chain links TRBV7-2 with TRBJ1-3, with a tentative D call TRBD1 (5 bases). The CDR3 length is 19 residues. The germline V gene has CDR1 SGHTA and CDR2 FQGNSA. V lost 5 bases to trimming and J lost 4 bases, with 27 bases between them. This CDR3 reads CASSPSLVRSRDGGNTIYF. DNA for the CDR3: TGTGCCAGCAGCCCCTCCCTCGTACGGTCCCGGGACGGCGGAAACACCATATATTTT.

This sequence joins TRBV9 and TRBJ2-1; tentatively, D is TRBD1 (6 bases). This CDR3 has 15 residues. Deletions cut 3 bases from V and 4 bases from J, with 14 bases between. CDR1 SGDLS and CDR2 YYNGEE come from the germline V gene. The CDR3 loop reads CASSAQGREYNEQFF. CDR3 nucleotides: TGTGCCAGCAGCGCACAGGGCAGGGAATACAATGAGCAGTTCTTC. The whole variable domain, filled in from reference TRBV9 and TRBJ2-1, reads DSGVTQTPKHLITATGQRVTLRCSPRSGDLSVYWYQQSLDQGLQFLIQYYNGEERAKGNILERFSAQQFPDLHSELNLSSLELGDSALYFCASSAQGREYNEQFFGPGTRLTVL.

The J gene is TRBJ2-2, the V gene TRBV7-9; D uncertain. Germline V gene sequence: CDR1 SEHNR, CDR2 FQNEAQ (reference sequence). This CDR3 spans 16 amino acids. Trimming removed 5 bases at V and 6 bases at J, with 19 bases between. CDR3 coding DNA: TGTGCCAGCAGCCTTAAATCCTGGGGTATTCCCGGGGAGCTGTTTTTT. Its translation: CASSLKSWGIPGELFF.